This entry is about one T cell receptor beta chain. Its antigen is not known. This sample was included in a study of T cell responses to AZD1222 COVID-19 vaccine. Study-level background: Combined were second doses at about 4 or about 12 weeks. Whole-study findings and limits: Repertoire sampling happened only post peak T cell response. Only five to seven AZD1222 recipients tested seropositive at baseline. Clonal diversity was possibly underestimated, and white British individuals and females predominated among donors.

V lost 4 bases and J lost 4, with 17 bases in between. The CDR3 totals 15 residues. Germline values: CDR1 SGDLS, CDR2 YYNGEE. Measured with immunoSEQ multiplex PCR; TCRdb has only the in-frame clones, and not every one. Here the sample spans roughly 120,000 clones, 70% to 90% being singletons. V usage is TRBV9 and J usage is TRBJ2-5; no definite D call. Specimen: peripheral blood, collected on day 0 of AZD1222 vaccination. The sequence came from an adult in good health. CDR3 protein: CASSPSDLLGETQYF. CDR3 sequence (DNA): TGTGCCAGCAGCCCAAGTGACCTATTAGGAGAGACCCAGTACTTC. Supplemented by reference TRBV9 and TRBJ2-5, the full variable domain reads DSGVTQTPKHLITATGQRVTLRCSPRSGDLSVYWYQQSLDQGLQFLIQYYNGEERAKGNILERFSAQQFPDLHSELNLSSLELGDSALYFCASSPSDLLGETQYFGPGTRLLVL.